The 27 T cell receptor beta chains below all came from one sample that was sequenced in a study of circulating CD8 cells and anti-PD-1 response in melanoma (dated by TCRdb to the early 2020s). Four subsets defined by PD-1 and/or TIGIT were sorted from live CD3+CD8+TCRalphabeta+ cells on a BD FACSAria II cell sorter. Sequencer: NextSeq 500. The QIAseq Immune Repertoire RNA Library Kit, Human TCR Panel was used to prepare TCR libraries from about 15 ng of total RNA. TCRdb ran its own pipeline on the public reads, namely fastp trimming at Q25 and MiXCR clone calling, and kept in-frame beta chains. Each entry is one CDR3 protein sequence, shown with its most common DNA and genes. For this sample there are about 540 distinct CDR3 sequences; 9% to 12% appear just once. The ten largest account for less than 20% of the sample. This sample comprised CD8+ T cells from PBMCs, obtained at baseline or after one month of anti-PD-1 therapy (not recorded which). These receptors all stem from a human donor with melanoma.

This clonotype is deemed large. V gene TRBV19 combines with J gene TRBJ2-1; 11 bases match TRBD2. V trimming: 5 bases; J trimming: 9 bases; junction bases outside the gene matches: 18. The germline gives CDR1 LNHDA, CDR2 SQIVND (reference sequence). This CDR3 has 18 amino acids. The CDR3 DNA is TGTGCCAGTAGTCTCTTTCTGGCTAGCGGGAGGCCGGGGGGTGAGCAGTTCTTC. Amino acid sequence: CASSLFLASGRPGGEQFF. Full variable domain (outside the CDR3, taken from reference TRBV19 and TRBJ2-1): DGGITQSPKYLFRKEGQNVTLSCEQNLNHDAMYWYRQDPGQGLRLIYYSQIVNDFQKGDIAEGYSVSREKKESFPLTVTSAQKNPTAFYLCASSLFLASGRPGGEQFFGPGTRLTVL.

This clonotype is classed as large. The chain recombines TRBV29-1 with TRBJ2-7, with D unresolved. Germline CDR1 reads SQVTM; CDR2 reads ANQGSEA. This CDR3 is 11 amino acids long. Trimming took 3 bases from V and 4 from J, leaving 7 bases between them. The CDR3 region has the DNA TGCAGCGTTGAGGCTCGATACGAGCAGTACTTC. It yields the protein CSVEARYEQYF.

By frequency in the sample, this clonotype is large. J is TRBJ2-2 and V is TRBV18; D possibly corresponds to TRBD1 (6 bases). The CDR3 covers 15 residues. Trimming took 3 bases from V and 6 from J, leaving 14 bases between them. From germline, CDR1 is KGHSH and CDR2 LQKENI. The CDR3 nucleotides read TGTGCCAGCTCACCGGCGCAGGGGAGAGCCGGGGAGCTGTTTTTT. It yields the protein CASSPAQGRAGELFF.

This clonotype is categorized as medium-sized. The rearrangement uses TRBV28 and TRBJ2-7; D is unresolved. With 5 bases removed from V and 6 bases from J, the gap between germline ends came to 5 bases. Per germline, CDR1 MDHEN and CDR2 SYDVKM. CDR3 length: 10 residues. The CDR3 DNA reads TGTGCCAGCAGTCTTACCGAGCAGTACTTC. Amino acids: CASSLTEQYF. Full variable domain (remainder filled in from reference TRBV28 and TRBJ2-7): DVKVTQSSRYLVKRTGEKVFLECVQDMDHENMFWYRQDPGLGLRLIYFSYDVKMKEKGDIPEGYSVSREKKERFSLILESASTNQTSMYLCASSLTEQYFGPGTRLTVT.

Concerning this clonotype: At one end, the junction sequence differs from germline, possibly due to a read error. The rearrangement links TRBV19 to TRBJ2-1; TRBD2 might be the D (6 bases). This CDR3 is 13 amino acids long. Germline V lookup: CDR1 LNHDA, CDR2 SQIVND (reference sequence). The CDR3 sequence is CASSSGDFNEQSF. The DNA for the CDR3 is TGTGCCAGTAGTAGCGGGGACTTTAATGAGCAGTCCTTC.

This clonotype was seen only a few times. Its ends do not fully match the called genes, so a read error is possible. J is TRBJ2-1 and V is TRBV20-1; 12 nucleotides line up with TRBD2. The CDR3 totals 21 residues. The V gene's germline CDR1 is DFQATT and CDR2 SNEGSKA (reference sequence). Here the CDR3 reads CSARGSRRLAGGPFTHNEQSF. The CDR3 bases are TGCAGTGCTAGAGGTTCCCGTCGCCTAGCGGGGGGGCCCTTCACCCACAATGAGCAGTCCTTC.

This clonotype qualifies as medium-sized. The chain couples TRBV20-1 to TRBJ2-1; D is undetermined. This CDR3 comprises 12 residues. Germline CDR1 DFQATT, CDR2 SNEGSKA (reference sequence). Trimming pared 1 base from V and 8 bases from J, leaving 9 bases between. CDR3 nucleotides: TGCAGTGCTAGAGGGGTTTCAGATGAGCAGTTCTTC. This codes for CSARGVSDEQFF.

This clonotype is medium-sized in the sample. The rearrangement joins TRBV20-1 to TRBJ2-5, with TRBD2 matching 7 bases. The CDR3 extends over 15 amino acids. CDR1 is DFQATT, CDR2 SNEGSKA, per germline (reference sequence). After removal of 0 bases from V and 2 bases from J, the junction contained 6 bases not matched to a gene. This CDR3 reads CSARDGDGRQETQYF. Written as DNA, the CDR3 is TGCAGTGCTAGAGATGGGGACGGGAGGCAAGAGACCCAGTACTTC.

By frequency in the sample, this clonotype is medium-sized. The chain couples TRBV29-1 to TRBJ1-1; D may be TRBD1 (6 bases). V dropped 7 bases and J dropped 5 bases, with 17 bases sitting between them. The CDR3 runs 13 residues. CDR1 is SQVTM, CDR2 ANQGSEA, per germline. The CDR3 reads CSGIRGSMTEAFF. CDR3 DNA sequence: TGCAGCGGAATCAGGGGCTCCATGACTGAAGCTTTCTTT. The variable domain in full, completed from reference TRBV29-1 and TRBJ1-1, reads SAVISQKPSRDICQRGTSLTIQCQVDSQVTMMFWYRQQPGQSLTLIATANQGSEATYESGFVIDKFPISRPNLTFSTLTVSNMSPEDSSIYLCSGIRGSMTEAFFGQGTRLTVV.

By sample share, this clonotype is hyperexpanded. The rearrangement uses TRBV28 and TRBJ2-1, with unresolved D. There are 10 residues in the CDR3. Germline CDR1 and CDR2: MDHEN and SYDVKM. Between the trimmed V and J ends, which lost 3 bases and 10 bases, there was a span of 4 bases. This CDR3 is CASSFREQFF. The CDR3 DNA reads TGTGCCAGCAGTTTCCGGGAGCAGTTCTTC.

This clonotype is medium-sized. This may come from a read error, since a much larger clone is one base off. The gene calls are TRBV28 and TRBJ2-7, with D possibly being TRBD1 or TRBD2 (5 bases each). Per germline, CDR1 MDHEN and CDR2 SYDVKM. The CDR3 covers 16 residues. V shed 6 bases and J shed 2 bases, with 20 bases lying between them. The DNA of the CDR3 is TGTGCCAGCAGGGGAATAGGGGCTGGCGGGCCCTACGAGCAGTACTTC. This gives the protein CASRGIGAGGPYEQYF.

By sample fraction, this clonotype is large. The chain combines TRBV19 with TRBJ2-6; 12 nucleotides align to TRBD1. The CDR3 covers 17 residues. In germline, CDR1 is LNHDA, CDR2 SQIVND (reference sequence). The V and J ends lost 6 bases and 4 bases, in that order; junction bases with no gene match: 7. In nucleotides, the CDR3 is TGTGCCAGTAGGACGGGACAGGGGGCGGTGGGGGCCAACGTCCTGACTTTC. As protein: CASRTGQGAVGANVLTF.

This clonotype is labeled large (0.1 to 1%). The V and J genes are TRBV27 and TRBJ2-2; D gene uncertain. The germline CDR1 and CDR2 sequences are MNHEY and SMNVEV (reference sequence). V was cut by 4 bases and J by 6 bases, with 12 bases left in between. This CDR3 is 14 amino acids long. The DNA for the CDR3 is TGTGCCAGCAGTTACGACACGCAGCCCGGGGAGCTGTTTTTT. Translating gives CASSYDTQPGELFF.

This clonotype is labeled medium-sized. The V gene is TRBV30, the J gene TRBJ2-6, with D perhaps TRBD1 or TRBD2 (5 bases each). Trimming removed 4 bases at V and 4 bases at J, with 14 bases between. CDR3 length: 15 residues. Per the germline V gene, CDR1 is GTSNPN and CDR2 is SVGIG (reference sequence). This CDR3 reads CAWIPAGAGANVLTF. The CDR3 DNA reads TGTGCCTGGATCCCGGCCGGGGCAGGGGCCAACGTCCTGACTTTC.

This clonotype is categorized as large. This rearrangement joins TRBV28 to TRBJ2-7; tentative D call: TRBD2 (5 bases). V was cut by 5 bases and J by 4 bases, with 9 bases left in between. The CDR3 has 12 residues. Germline CDR1 reads MDHEN; CDR2 reads SYDVKM. The CDR3 region has the DNA TGTGCCAGCAGTCCCCGGAGGTACGAGCAGTACTTC. Translation: CASSPRRYEQYF.

This clonotype is large (0.1 to 1%) within its sample. The junction departs from the called germline gene at one end, perhaps through a read error. This chain connects TRBV5-1 to TRBJ2-2; D ambiguous. CDR1 is SGHRS and CDR2 is YFSETQ in the germline V gene. This CDR3 has 11 amino acids. The CDR3 sequence is CASSLPPQSVF. In DNA, the CDR3 is TGCGCCAGCAGCCTACCCCCGCAATCGGTTTTT. Variable domain in full (rest from reference TRBV5-1 and TRBJ2-2): KAGVTQTPRYLIKTRGQQVTLSCSPISGHRSVSWYQQTPGQGLQFLFEYFSETQRNKGNFPGRFSGRQFSNSRSEMNVSTLELGDSALYLCASSLPPQSVFGEGSRLTVL.

This clonotype ranks as medium-sized. The chain recombines TRBV19 with TRBJ2-1; 7 bases map to TRBD1. V dropped 7 bases and J dropped 5; count of bases not matched to a gene: 8. Germline CDR1 reads LNHDA; CDR2 reads SQIVND (reference sequence). The CDR3 loop spans 14 amino acids. The CDR3 reads CASNRGLEDNEQFF. CDR3 sequence (DNA): TGTGCCAGTAATAGGGGGCTCGAGGACAATGAGCAGTTCTTC.

This clonotype ranks as medium-sized. The chain links TRBV9 to TRBJ2-5; TRBD1 aligns across 9 bases. Germline V gene sequence: CDR1 SGDLS, CDR2 YYNGEE. V shed 0 bases and J 5 bases; nucleotides not matched to a gene: 8. The CDR3 is made up of 16 amino acids. This chain's CDR3 is CASSVEGQGALETQYF. Written as DNA, the CDR3 is TGTGCCAGCAGCGTAGAGGGACAGGGTGCTTTGGAGACCCAGTACTTC.

In this sample, this clonotype is large. V and J are TRBV5-4 and TRBJ2-1; 7 positions agree with TRBD2. Looked up from germline, CDR1 is SGHNT and CDR2 is YYREEE (reference sequence). Losses at the gene ends were 2 bases for V and 2 bases for J; bases not matched to a gene: 7. The CDR3 has 16 amino acids. The CDR3 DNA sequence: TGTGCCAGCAGCTTTTTAGCTAGCGGCGCCTACAATGAGCAGTTCTTC. It is translated as CASSFLASGAYNEQFF.

This clonotype is judged large (0.1 to 1%). This chain connects TRBV7-8 to TRBJ2-2; 12 nucleotides match TRBD2. CDR3 length: 17 residues. Germline loops: CDR1 SGHVS, CDR2 FQNEAQ. The V and J ends lost 4 bases and 4 bases, in that order; junction bases with no gene match: 7. CDR3 nucleotides: TGTGCCAGCAGCTCACTAGCGGGGGGCCCTATCACCGGGGAGCTGTTTTTT. Its protein is CASSSLAGGPITGELFF.

Sample share makes this clonotype medium-sized. The V gene is TRBV5-1, the J gene TRBJ1-1, with D perhaps matching TRBD1 (6 bases). In germline, CDR1 is SGHRS, CDR2 YFSETQ. The V end lost 7 bases, the J end lost 1 base, and 17 bases lay between the germline ends. This CDR3 has 15 amino acids. In DNA form, the CDR3 reads TGCGCCAGCTCCCTGGGCGGGGGCCAGAACACTGAAGCTTTCTTT. Translated: CASSLGGGQNTEAFF. The complete variable domain, with remaining parts taken from reference TRBV5-1 and TRBJ1-1, reads KAGVTQTPRYLIKTRGQQVTLSCSPISGHRSVSWYQQTPGQGLQFLFEYFSETQRNKGNFPGRFSGRQFSNSRSEMNVSTLELGDSALYLCASSLGGGQNTEAFFGQGTRLTVV.

A word on this clonotype: This CDR3 fails to terminate in the conserved phenylalanine or tryptophan, so it likely reflects a read error. The gene calls are TRBV28 and TRBJ2-7, with D tentatively TRBD2 (6 bases). Germline loops: CDR1 MDHEN, CDR2 SYDVKM. Deletions cut 1 base from V and 6 bases from J, with 19 bases between. CDR3 length: 16 residues. CDR3 amino acids: CASSLSPGGVFCEQYL. DNA of the CDR3: TGTGCCAGCAGTTTATCCCCTGGCGGGGTGTTCTGCGAGCAGTACCTC.

This clonotype is labeled as medium-sized. V usage is TRBV19 and J usage is TRBJ2-5; tentative D call: TRBD2 (7 bases). The CDR3 is 15 residues long. The germline V gene has CDR1 LNHDA and CDR2 SQIVND (reference sequence). Trimming left V 5 bases short and J 1 base short, with 14 bases between. DNA for the CDR3: TGTGCCAGTAGTCTGGGGGGGGGCCTCCAAGAGACCCAGTACTTC. Its protein product is CASSLGGGLQETQYF.

By share of the sample, this clonotype is large (0.1 to 1%). This chain uses TRBV11-2 with TRBJ2-2, with 7 bases that match TRBD1. The ends lost 5 bases at V and 6 bases at J; junction bases unmatched: 9. This CDR3 comprises 15 residues. CDR1 and CDR2 (germline): SGHAT, FQNNGV. In DNA form, the CDR3 reads TGTGCCAGCAGCCATCCTCCAGGGGGATCCGGGGAGCTGTTTTTT. Its protein is CASSHPPGGSGELFF. The variable domain in full, with the rest retrieved from reference TRBV11-2 and TRBJ2-2, is EAGVAQSPRYKIIEKRQSVAFWCNPISGHATLYWYQQILGQGPKLLIQFQNNGVVDDSQLPKDRFSAERLKGVDSTLKIQPAKLEDSAVYLCASSHPPGGSGELFFGEGSRLTVL.

This clonotype rates as large. The chain carries TRBV6-6 and TRBJ2-7, with 9 nucleotides matching TRBD1. V lost 2 bases and J lost 7; bases outside the gene matches: 6. This CDR3 spans 14 amino acids. Germline loops: CDR1 MNHNY, CDR2 SVGAGI (reference sequence). CDR3 bases: TGTGCCAGCAGTTACCGGGACAGGGATTGGGAGCAGTACTTC. Amino acids: CASSYRDRDWEQYF.

This clonotype is large within its sample. The V call is TRBV2, the J call TRBJ2-7; D gene uncertain. Trimming removed 6 bases from V and 3 bases from J, with 3 bases in between. The CDR3 spans 10 residues. Germline V gene data show CDR1 as SNHLY and CDR2 as FYNNEI. The CDR3 DNA sequence: TGTGCCAGCAGCGGCTACGAGCAGTACTTC. Its protein product is CASSGYEQYF.

In this sample, this clonotype is medium-sized (0.01 to 0.1%). An end of the junction does not agree with germline; a read error may underlie this. The rearrangement joins TRBV20-1 to TRBJ2-7; 8 bases align to TRBD1. The CDR3 totals 16 residues. Germline values: CDR1 DFQATT, CDR2 SNEGSKA (reference sequence). The CDR3 region is CSARGTQTGAPYEQYF. CDR3 bases: TGCAGTGCGAGAGGAACTCAGACAGGGGCCCCCTACGAGCAGTACTTC.